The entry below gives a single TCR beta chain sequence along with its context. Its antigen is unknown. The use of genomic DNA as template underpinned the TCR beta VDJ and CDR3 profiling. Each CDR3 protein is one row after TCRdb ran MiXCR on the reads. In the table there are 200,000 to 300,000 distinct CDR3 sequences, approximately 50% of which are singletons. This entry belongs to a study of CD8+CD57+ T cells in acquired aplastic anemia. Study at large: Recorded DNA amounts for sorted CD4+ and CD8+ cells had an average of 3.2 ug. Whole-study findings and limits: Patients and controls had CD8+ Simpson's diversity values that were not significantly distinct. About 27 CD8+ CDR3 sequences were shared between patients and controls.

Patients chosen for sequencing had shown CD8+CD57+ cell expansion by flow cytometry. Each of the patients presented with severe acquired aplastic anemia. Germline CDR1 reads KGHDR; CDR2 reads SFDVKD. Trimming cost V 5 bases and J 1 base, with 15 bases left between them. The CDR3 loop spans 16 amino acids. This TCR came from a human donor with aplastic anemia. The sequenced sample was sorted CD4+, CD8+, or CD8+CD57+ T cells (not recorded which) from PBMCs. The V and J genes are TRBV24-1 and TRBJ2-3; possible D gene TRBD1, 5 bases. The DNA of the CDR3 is TGTGCCACCAGTGGAGGTTGGAGCAGGGGCACAGATACGCAGTATTTT. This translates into CATSGGWSRGTDTQYF.